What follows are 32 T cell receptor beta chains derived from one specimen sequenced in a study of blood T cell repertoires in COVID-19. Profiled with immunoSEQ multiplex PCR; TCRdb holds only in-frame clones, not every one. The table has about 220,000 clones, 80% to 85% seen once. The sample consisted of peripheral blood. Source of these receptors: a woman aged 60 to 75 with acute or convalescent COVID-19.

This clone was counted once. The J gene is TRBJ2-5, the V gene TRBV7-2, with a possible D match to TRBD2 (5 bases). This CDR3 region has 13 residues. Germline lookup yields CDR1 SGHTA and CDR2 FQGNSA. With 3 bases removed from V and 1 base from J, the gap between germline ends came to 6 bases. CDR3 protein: CASSFGLQETQYF. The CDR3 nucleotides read TGTGCCAGCAGCTTCGGACTCCAAGAGACCCAGTACTTC.

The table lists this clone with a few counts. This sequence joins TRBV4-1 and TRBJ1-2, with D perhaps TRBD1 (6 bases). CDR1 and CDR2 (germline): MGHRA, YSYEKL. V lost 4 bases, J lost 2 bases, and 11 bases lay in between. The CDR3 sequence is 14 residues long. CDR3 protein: CASSRPDRNYGYTF. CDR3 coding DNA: TGCGCCAGCAGCCGCCCGGACAGAAACTATGGCTACACCTTC.

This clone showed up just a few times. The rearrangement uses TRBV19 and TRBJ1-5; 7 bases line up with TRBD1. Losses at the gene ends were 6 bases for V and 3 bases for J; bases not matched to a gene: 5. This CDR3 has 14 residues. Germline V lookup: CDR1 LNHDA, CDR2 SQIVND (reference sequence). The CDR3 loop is CASRWGTDNQPQHF. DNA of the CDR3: TGTGCCAGTAGATGGGGGACAGACAATCAGCCCCAGCATTTT.

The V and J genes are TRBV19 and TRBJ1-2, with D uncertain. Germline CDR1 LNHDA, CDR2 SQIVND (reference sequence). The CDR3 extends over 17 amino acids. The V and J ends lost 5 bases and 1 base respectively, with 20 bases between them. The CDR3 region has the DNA TGTGCCAGTAGTCCACACGCTGCAAGACACCTTAACTATGGCTACACCTTC. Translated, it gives CASSPHAARHLNYGYTF.

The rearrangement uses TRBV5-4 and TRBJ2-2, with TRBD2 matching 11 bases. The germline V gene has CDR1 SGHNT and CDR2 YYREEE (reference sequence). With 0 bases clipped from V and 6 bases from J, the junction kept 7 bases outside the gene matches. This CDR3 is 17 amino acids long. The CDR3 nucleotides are TGTGCCAGCAGCTTGGCCGGGGTAGCGGGGGGGCCCGGGGAGCTGTTTTTT. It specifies CASSLAGVAGGPGELFF.

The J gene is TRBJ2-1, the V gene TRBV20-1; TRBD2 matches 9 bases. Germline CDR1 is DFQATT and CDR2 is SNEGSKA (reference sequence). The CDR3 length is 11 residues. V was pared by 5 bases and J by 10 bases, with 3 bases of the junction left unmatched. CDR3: CSAGTSWEQFF. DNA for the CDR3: TGCAGTGCTGGGACTAGCTGGGAGCAGTTCTTC.

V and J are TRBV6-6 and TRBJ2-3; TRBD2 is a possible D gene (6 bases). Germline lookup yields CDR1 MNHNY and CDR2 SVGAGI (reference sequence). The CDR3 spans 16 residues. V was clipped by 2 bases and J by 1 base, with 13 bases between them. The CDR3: CASSYGGMSGTDTQYF. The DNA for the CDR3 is TGTGCCAGCAGTTACGGGGGGATGTCGGGCACAGATACGCAGTATTTT.

The CDR3: CASSETTGGPYEQYF. CDR3 nucleotides: TGTGCCAGCAGTGAAACGACAGGGGGACCCTACGAGCAGTACTTC. This rearrangement joins TRBV2 to TRBJ2-7, with 9 bases lining up with TRBD1. The CDR3 is 15 amino acids. After removal of 2 bases from V and 2 bases from J, the junction contained 4 bases not matched to a gene. The germline V gene encodes CDR1 SNHLY and CDR2 FYNNEI.

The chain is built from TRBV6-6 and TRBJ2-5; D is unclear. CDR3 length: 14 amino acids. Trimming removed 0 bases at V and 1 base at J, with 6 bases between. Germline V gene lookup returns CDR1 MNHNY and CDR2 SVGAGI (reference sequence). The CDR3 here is CASSYSDFQETQYF. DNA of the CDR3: TGTGCCAGCAGTTACTCAGACTTCCAAGAGACCCAGTACTTC.

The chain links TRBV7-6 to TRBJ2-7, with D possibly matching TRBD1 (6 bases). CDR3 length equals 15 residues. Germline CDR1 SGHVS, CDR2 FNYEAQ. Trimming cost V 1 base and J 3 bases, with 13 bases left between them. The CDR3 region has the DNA TGTGCCAGCAGCTTAGAGACAGGATCCCTCTACGAGCAGTACTTC. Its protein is CASSLETGSLYEQYF.

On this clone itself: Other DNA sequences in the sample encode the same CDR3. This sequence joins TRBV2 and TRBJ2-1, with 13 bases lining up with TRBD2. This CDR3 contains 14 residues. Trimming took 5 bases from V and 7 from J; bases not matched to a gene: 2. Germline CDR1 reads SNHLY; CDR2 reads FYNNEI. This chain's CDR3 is CASSPGLAGNEQFF. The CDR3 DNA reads TGTGCCAGCAGTCCGGGACTAGCGGGAAATGAGCAGTTCTTC.

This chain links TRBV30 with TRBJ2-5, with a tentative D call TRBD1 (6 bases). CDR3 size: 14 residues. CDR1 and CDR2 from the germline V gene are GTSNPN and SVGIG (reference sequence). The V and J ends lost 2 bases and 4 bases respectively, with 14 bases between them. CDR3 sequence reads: CAWSWGLGGETQYF. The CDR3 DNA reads TGTGCCTGGAGTTGGGGGCTTGGCGGAGAGACCCAGTACTTC.

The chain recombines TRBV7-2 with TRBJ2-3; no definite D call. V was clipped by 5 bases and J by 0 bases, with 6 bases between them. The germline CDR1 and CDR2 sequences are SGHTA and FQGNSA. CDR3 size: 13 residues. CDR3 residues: CASSGPSTDTQYF. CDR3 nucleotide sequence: TGTGCCAGCAGCGGCCCTAGCACAGATACGCAGTATTTT.

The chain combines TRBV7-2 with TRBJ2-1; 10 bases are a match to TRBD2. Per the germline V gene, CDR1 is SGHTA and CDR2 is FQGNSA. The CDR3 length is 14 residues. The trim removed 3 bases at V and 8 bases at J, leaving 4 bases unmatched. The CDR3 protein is CASSLERGGYEQFF. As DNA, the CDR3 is TGTGCCAGCAGCTTGGAGCGGGGGGGCTATGAGCAGTTCTTC.

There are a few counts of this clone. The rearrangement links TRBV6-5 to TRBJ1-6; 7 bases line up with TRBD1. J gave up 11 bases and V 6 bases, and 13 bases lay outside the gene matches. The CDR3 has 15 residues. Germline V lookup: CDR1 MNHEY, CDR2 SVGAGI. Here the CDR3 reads CASRQTGSPNTPLHF. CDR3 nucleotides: TGTGCCAGCAGGCAGACAGGGTCGCCGAATACACCCCTCCACTTT.

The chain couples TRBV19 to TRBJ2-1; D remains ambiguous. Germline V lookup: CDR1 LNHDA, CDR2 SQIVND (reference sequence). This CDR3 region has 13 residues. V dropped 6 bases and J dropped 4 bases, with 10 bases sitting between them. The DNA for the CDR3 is TGTGCCAGTAGATCCTCCGGTTACAATGAGCAGTTCTTC. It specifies CASRSSGYNEQFF.

The CDR3 loop is CAIRDTYNQPQHF. The CDR3 bases are TGTGCCATCAGAGACACGTACAATCAGCCCCAGCATTTT. This chain connects TRBV10-3 to TRBJ1-5; D is uncertain. There are 13 residues in the CDR3. Looked up from germline, CDR1 is ENHRY and CDR2 is SYGVKD. Trimming removed 6 bases from V and 3 bases from J, with 9 bases in between.

CDR3 protein: CASTPHSSVPSYNSPLHF. The DNA for the CDR3 is TGTGCCAGCACCCCCCATTCCTCAGTACCATCCTATAATTCACCCCTCCACTTT. The J gene is TRBJ1-6, the V gene TRBV28; no firm D call. The germline V gene has CDR1 MDHEN and CDR2 SYDVKM. V lost 7 bases to trimming and J lost 1 base, with 20 bases between them. The CDR3 has 18 residues.

In DNA, the CDR3 is TGTGCCAGCAGCTCACAGGAGCTGGGAAACACCATATATTTT. As protein: CASSSQELGNTIYF. The V gene is TRBV5-4, the J gene TRBJ1-3; the D gene is possibly TRBD1 (5 bases). CDR3 length: 14 residues. V lost 3 bases, J lost 4 bases, and 11 bases lay in between. Germline V lookup: CDR1 SGHNT, CDR2 YYREEE (reference sequence).

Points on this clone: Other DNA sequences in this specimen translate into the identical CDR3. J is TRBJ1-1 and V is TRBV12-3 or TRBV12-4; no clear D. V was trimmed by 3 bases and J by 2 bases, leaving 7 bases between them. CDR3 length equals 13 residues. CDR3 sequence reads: CASSLRGNTEAFF. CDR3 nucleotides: TGTGCCAGCAGTTTGCGGGGAAACACTGAAGCTTTCTTT.

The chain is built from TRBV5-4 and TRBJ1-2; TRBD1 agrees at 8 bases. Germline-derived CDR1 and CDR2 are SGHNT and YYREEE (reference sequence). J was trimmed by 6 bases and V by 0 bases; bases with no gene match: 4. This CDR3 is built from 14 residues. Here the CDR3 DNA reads TGTGCCAGCAGCTTGGCGGTGACAGGGGATGGCTACACCTTC. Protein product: CASSLAVTGDGYTF.

The chain's CDR3 is CASSSGTRTDTQYF. Here the CDR3 DNA reads TGTGCCAGCAGTTCCGGGACTAGAACAGATACGCAGTATTTT. This chain joins TRBV27 and TRBJ2-3; 8 bases match TRBD2. CDR3 length equals 14 residues. Per the germline V gene, CDR1 is MNHEY and CDR2 is SMNVEV (reference sequence). Unmatched junction bases numbered 3, after V lost 4 bases and J lost 3 bases.

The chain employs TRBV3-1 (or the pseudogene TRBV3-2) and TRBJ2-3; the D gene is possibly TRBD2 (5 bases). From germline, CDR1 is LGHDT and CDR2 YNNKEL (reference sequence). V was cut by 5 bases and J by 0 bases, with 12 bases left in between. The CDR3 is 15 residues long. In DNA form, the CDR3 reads TGTGCCAGCAGCTTGTTAGGCGGGAGCACAGATACGCAGTATTTT. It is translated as CASSLLGGSTDTQYF.

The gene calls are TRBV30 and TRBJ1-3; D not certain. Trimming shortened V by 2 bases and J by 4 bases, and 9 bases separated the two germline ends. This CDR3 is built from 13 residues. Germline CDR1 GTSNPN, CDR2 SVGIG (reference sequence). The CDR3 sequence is CAWSLLQGNTIYF. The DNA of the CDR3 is TGTGCCTGGAGTCTGCTACAGGGAAACACCATATATTTT.

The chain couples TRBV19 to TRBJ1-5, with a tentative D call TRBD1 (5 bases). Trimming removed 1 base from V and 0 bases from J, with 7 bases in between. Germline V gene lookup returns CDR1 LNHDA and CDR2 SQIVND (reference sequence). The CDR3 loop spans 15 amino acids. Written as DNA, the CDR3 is TGTGCCAGTAGTATAGCCAGGGATAGCAATCAGCCCCAGCATTTT. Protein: CASSIARDSNQPQHF.

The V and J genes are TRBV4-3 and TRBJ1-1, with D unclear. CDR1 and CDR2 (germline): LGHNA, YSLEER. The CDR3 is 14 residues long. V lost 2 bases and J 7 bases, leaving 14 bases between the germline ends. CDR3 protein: CASSQSGLRSEAFF. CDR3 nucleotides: TGCGCCAGCAGCCAATCAGGACTGAGGAGTGAAGCTTTCTTT.

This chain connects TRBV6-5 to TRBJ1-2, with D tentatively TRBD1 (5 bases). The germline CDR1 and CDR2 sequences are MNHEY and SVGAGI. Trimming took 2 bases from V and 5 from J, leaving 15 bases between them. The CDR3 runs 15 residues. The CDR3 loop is CASSYGPLDSYGYTF. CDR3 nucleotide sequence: TGTGCCAGCAGTTACGGCCCCCTAGACAGTTATGGCTACACCTTC.

The CDR3 DNA reads as TGTGCCAGCAGTGAAGCGCTGTCGGGGGGGCACACCGGGGAGCTGTTTTTT. Translated, it gives CASSEALSGGHTGELFF. The rearrangement joins TRBV2 to TRBJ2-2; 8 nucleotides match TRBD2. CDR1 is SNHLY, CDR2 FYNNEI, per germline. Losses at the gene ends were 0 bases for V and 3 bases for J; bases not matched to a gene: 6. The CDR3 extends over 17 amino acids.

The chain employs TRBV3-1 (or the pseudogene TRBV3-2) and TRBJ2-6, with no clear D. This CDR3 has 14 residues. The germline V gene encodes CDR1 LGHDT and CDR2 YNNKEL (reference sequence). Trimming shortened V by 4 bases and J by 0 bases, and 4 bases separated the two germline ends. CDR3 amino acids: CASSPHSGANVLTF. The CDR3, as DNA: TGTGCCAGCAGCCCACACTCTGGGGCCAACGTCCTGACTTTC.

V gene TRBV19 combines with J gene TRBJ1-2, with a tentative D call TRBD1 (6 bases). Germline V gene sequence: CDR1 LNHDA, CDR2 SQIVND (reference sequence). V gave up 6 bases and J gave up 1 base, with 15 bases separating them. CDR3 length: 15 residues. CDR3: CASSPRTEVNYGYTF. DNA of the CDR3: TGTGCCAGTAGCCCAAGGACAGAGGTTAACTATGGCTACACCTTC.

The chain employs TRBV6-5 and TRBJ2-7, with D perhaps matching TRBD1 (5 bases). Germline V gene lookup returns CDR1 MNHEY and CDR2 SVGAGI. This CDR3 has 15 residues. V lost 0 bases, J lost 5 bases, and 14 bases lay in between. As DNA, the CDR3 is TGTGCCAGCAGTTACTCGATAGGGGTCTCGAACGAGCAGTACTTC. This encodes CASSYSIGVSNEQYF.

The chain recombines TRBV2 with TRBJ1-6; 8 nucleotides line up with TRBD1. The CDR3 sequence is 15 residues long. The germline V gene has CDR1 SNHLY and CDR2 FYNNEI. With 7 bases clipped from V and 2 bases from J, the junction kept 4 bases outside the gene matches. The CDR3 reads CASNKDRAYNSPLHF. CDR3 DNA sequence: TGTGCCAGCAACAAGGACAGGGCCTATAATTCACCCCTCCACTTT.